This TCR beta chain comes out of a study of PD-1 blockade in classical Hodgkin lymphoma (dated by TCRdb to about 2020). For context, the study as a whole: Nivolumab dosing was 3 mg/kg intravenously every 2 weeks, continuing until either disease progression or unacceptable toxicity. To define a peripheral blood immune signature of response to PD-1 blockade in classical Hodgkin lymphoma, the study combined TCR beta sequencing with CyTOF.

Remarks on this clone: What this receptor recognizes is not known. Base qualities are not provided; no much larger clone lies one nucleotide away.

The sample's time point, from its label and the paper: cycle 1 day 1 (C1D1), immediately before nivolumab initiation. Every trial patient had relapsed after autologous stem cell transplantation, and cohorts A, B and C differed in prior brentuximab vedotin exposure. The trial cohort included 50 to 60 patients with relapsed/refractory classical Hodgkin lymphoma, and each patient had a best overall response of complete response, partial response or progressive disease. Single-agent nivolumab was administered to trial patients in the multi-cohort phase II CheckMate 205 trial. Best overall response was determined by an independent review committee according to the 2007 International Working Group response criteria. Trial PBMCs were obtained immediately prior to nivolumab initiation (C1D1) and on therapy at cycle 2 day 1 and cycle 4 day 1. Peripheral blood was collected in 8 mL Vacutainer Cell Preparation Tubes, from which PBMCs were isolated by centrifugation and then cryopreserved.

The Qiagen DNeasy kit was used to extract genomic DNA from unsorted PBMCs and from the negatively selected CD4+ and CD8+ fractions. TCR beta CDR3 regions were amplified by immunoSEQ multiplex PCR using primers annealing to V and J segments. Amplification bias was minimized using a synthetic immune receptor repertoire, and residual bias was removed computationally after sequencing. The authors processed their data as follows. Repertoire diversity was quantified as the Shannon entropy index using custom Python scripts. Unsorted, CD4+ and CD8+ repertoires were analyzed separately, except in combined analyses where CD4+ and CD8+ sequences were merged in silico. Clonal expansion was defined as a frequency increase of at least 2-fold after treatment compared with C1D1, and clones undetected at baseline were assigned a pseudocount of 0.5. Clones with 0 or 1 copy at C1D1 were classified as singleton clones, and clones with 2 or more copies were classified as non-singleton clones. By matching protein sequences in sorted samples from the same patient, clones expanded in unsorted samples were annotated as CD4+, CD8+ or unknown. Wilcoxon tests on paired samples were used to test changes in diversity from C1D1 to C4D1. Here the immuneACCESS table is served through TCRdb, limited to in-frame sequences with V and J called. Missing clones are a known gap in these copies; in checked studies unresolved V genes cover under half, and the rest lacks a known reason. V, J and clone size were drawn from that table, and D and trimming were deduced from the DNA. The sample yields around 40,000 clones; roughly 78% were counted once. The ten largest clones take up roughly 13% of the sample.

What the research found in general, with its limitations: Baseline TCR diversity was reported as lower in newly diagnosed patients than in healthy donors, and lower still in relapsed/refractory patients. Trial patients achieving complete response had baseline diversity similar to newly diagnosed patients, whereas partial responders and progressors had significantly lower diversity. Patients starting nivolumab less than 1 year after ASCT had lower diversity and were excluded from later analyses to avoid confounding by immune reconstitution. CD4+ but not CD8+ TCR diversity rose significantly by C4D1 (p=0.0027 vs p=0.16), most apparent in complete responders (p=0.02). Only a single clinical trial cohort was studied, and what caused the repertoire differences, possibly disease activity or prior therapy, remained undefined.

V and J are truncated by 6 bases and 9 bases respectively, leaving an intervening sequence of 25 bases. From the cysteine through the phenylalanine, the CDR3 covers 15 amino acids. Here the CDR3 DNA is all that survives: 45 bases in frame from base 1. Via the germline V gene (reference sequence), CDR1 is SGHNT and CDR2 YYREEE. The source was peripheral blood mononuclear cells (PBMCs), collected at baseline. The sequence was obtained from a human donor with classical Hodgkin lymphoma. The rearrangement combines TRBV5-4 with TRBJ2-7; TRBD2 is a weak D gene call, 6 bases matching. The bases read TGTGCCAGCACCTACCTAGGGGAAAGTGGAGCGGGGCAGTACTTC. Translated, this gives CASTYLGESGAGQYF. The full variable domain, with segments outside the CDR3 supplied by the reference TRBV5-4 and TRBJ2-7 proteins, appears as ETGVTQSPTHLIKTRGQQVTLRCSSQSGHNTVSWYQQALGQGPQFIFQYYREEENGRGNFPPRFSGLQFPNYSSELNVNALELDDSALYLCASTYLGESGAGQYFGPGTRLTVT.